A selection of T cell receptor beta chains follows, all from one sample in a study of blood T cell repertoires in COVID-19. The table came from immunoSEQ multiplex PCR; TCRdb's copy has only in-frame clones and leaves some out. The data hold approximately 20,000 clones, with 85% to 90% observed a single time. Sequencing input: peripheral blood. All receptors come from a man aged 50-59 years with active COVID-19. Each CDR3 is given with its conserved first and last residue. The D gene is left open where the match is weak. The size entry is marked missing in some rows and otherwise reads once, few, many or a size class.

d_gene: NA
j_gene: TRBJ1-1
v_gene: TRBV5-1
abundance: NA
CDR3nt: TGCGCCAGCAGCTTGGAAACGACCGGGGACACTGAAGCTTTCTTT
CDR3aa: CASSLETTGDTEAFF

d_gene: TRBD1
j_gene: TRBJ1-4
v_gene: TRBV7-9
abundance: NA
CDR3nt: TGTGCCACCAACAGGGGGCTGGCTAATGAAAAACTGTTTTTT
CDR3aa: CATNRGLANEKLFF

d_gene: TRBD1
j_gene: TRBJ1-2
v_gene: TRBV3-1/TRBV3-2
abundance: NA
CDR3nt: TGTGCCAGCAGCACCCTGGACAGGGCGGATGGCTACACCTTC
CDR3aa: CASSTLDRADGYTF

d_gene: TRBD2
j_gene: TRBJ2-1
v_gene: TRBV7-9
abundance: NA
CDR3nt: TGTGCCAGCAGCTCCCGTTCAGCGGGGGGGGAGCAGTTCTTC
CDR3aa: CASSSRSAGGEQFF

d_gene: TRBD1
j_gene: TRBJ2-7
v_gene: TRBV7-8
abundance: NA
CDR3nt: TGTGCCAGCAGCCTGGGGACAGGGGCCTCCCTGGAGCAGTACTTC
CDR3aa: CASSLGTGASLEQYF

d_gene: NA
j_gene: TRBJ1-4
v_gene: TRBV18
abundance: NA
CDR3nt: TGTGCCAGCTCACCAACCCCCGACAGGCGGACGGAAAAACTGTTTTTT
CDR3aa: CASSPTPDRRTEKLFF

d_gene: TRBD1
j_gene: TRBJ2-3
v_gene: TRBV6-1
abundance: NA
CDR3nt: TGTGCCAGCAGTGCCCGGACAGGGGGGACGAGGAATACGCAGTATTTT
CDR3aa: CASSARTGGTRNTQYF

d_gene: NA
j_gene: TRBJ1-6
v_gene: TRBV5-1
abundance: NA
CDR3nt: TGCGCCAGCACTCCACAGGGCCTTAATTCACCCCTCCACTTT
CDR3aa: CASTPQGLNSPLHF

d_gene: NA
j_gene: TRBJ2-1
v_gene: TRBV10-3
abundance: NA
CDR3nt: TGTGCCATCAGTGACCGGCGGTGGGATGAGCAGTTCTTC
CDR3aa: CAISDRRWDEQFF

d_gene: TRBD1
j_gene: TRBJ1-2
v_gene: TRBV23-1
abundance: NA
CDR3nt: TGCGCCAGCAACCCCAACAGGGGAGGCTATGGCTACACCTTC
CDR3aa: CASNPNRGGYGYTF

d_gene: NA
j_gene: TRBJ2-7
v_gene: TRBV5-4
abundance: NA
CDR3nt: TGTGCCAGCAGCTTTCTGTCCTACAGAGATTCCTACGAGCAGTACTTC
CDR3aa: CASSFLSYRDSYEQYF

d_gene: NA
j_gene: TRBJ1-5
v_gene: TRBV9
abundance: NA
CDR3nt: TGTGCCATCCGGGGGGCAGGGCCCCAGCATTTT
CDR3aa: CAIRGAGPQHF

d_gene: TRBD1
j_gene: TRBJ1-1
v_gene: TRBV6-5
abundance: NA
CDR3nt: TGTGCCAGCGGGACAGGGCCACGGTTCTTT
CDR3aa: CASGTGPRFF

d_gene: NA
j_gene: TRBJ2-3
v_gene: TRBV11-2
abundance: NA
CDR3nt: TGTGCCAGCAGCTTAGGTCGGGGCACAGATACGCAGTATTTT
CDR3aa: CASSLGRGTDTQYF

d_gene: NA
j_gene: TRBJ1-6
v_gene: TRBV11-2
abundance: NA
CDR3nt: TGTGCCAGCAACTTTCACTCCTATAATTCACCCCTCCACTTT
CDR3aa: CASNFHSYNSPLHF

d_gene: TRBD2
j_gene: TRBJ2-1
v_gene: TRBV7-9
abundance: NA
CDR3nt: TGTGCCAGCAGCCCCGGACTAGGTTATGGCAATGAGCAGTTCTTC
CDR3aa: CASSPGLGYGNEQFF

d_gene: NA
j_gene: TRBJ1-3
v_gene: TRBV28
abundance: few
CDR3nt: TGTGCCAGCAGTTTCGGCGGGAGCTCTGGAAACACCATATATTTT
CDR3aa: CASSFGGSSGNTIYF

d_gene: TRBD2
j_gene: TRBJ2-5
v_gene: TRBV6-2/TRBV6-3
abundance: NA
CDR3nt: TGTGCCAGCAGCAATGGACTAGCGGGACCACAAGAGACCCAGTACTTC
CDR3aa: CASSNGLAGPQETQYF

d_gene: NA
j_gene: TRBJ1-6
v_gene: TRBV24-1
abundance: NA
CDR3nt: TGTGCCACCAGTGTTAAGAGAGGGTTTGGATCACCCCTCCACTTT
CDR3aa: CATSVKRGFGSPLHF

d_gene: TRBD1
j_gene: TRBJ2-1
v_gene: TRBV5-1
abundance: NA
CDR3nt: TGCGCCAGCAGCCAACGGGCAGGGGGCTCCTACAATGAGCAGTTCTTC
CDR3aa: CASSQRAGGSYNEQFF

d_gene: NA
j_gene: TRBJ1-6
v_gene: TRBV19
abundance: few
CDR3nt: TGTGCCAGTAGTATAGATCCAGGGGATAATTCACCCCTCCACTTT
CDR3aa: CASSIDPGDNSPLHF

d_gene: TRBD1
j_gene: TRBJ2-5
v_gene: TRBV4-1
abundance: once
CDR3nt: TGCGCCAGCAGCTTGACAGGGGTAGAGACCCAGTACTTC
CDR3aa: CASSLTGVETQYF

d_gene: NA
j_gene: TRBJ1-1
v_gene: TRBV4-1
abundance: NA
CDR3nt: TGCGCCAGCAGCCATCCAAGCTCGGCTCGGGGGGTTGGGAACACTGAAGCTTTCTTT
CDR3aa: CASSHPSSARGVGNTEAFF

d_gene: TRBD1
j_gene: TRBJ1-2
v_gene: TRBV3-1/TRBV3-2
abundance: NA
CDR3nt: TGTGCCAGCAACCAAAGAGGGGGCCGGGGCTACACCTTC
CDR3aa: CASNQRGGRGYTF

d_gene: TRBD1
j_gene: TRBJ2-7
v_gene: TRBV7-3
abundance: NA
CDR3nt: TGTGCCAGCAGCTTAGACAGGGGAAGGTTTTACGAGCAGTACTTC
CDR3aa: CASSLDRGRFYEQYF

d_gene: NA
j_gene: TRBJ2-1
v_gene: TRBV11-2
abundance: NA
CDR3nt: TGTGCCAGCAGCCCCATAAGAGGGCGGGGGCGAAACAATGAGCAGTTCTTC
CDR3aa: CASSPIRGRGRNNEQFF

d_gene: NA
j_gene: TRBJ2-7
v_gene: TRBV9
abundance: NA
CDR3nt: TGTGCCAGCAGCCTACGACTGGACTACGAGCAGTACTTC
CDR3aa: CASSLRLDYEQYF

d_gene: TRBD1
j_gene: TRBJ2-5
v_gene: TRBV7-7
abundance: once
CDR3nt: TGTGCCAGCAGCTTCTCGGGACAGGGGTTGGAGACCCAGTACTTC
CDR3aa: CASSFSGQGLETQYF

d_gene: NA
j_gene: TRBJ1-1
v_gene: TRBV2
abundance: once
CDR3nt: TGTGCCAGCAGTAACCAGGGGTACACTGAAGCTTTCTTT
CDR3aa: CASSNQGYTEAFF

d_gene: NA
j_gene: TRBJ1-2
v_gene: TRBV12-3/TRBV12-4
abundance: once
CDR3nt: TGTGCCAGCAGTTTGTATACAACCTATGGCTACACCTTC
CDR3aa: CASSLYTTYGYTF

d_gene: NA
j_gene: TRBJ2-5
v_gene: TRBV18
abundance: NA
CDR3nt: TGTGCCAGCTCACCACCTGACACACACCAAGAGACCCAGTACTTC
CDR3aa: CASSPPDTHQETQYF

d_gene: TRBD1
j_gene: TRBJ2-5
v_gene: TRBV27
abundance: NA
CDR3nt: TGTGCCAGCACCACAGGGGCCCAAGAGACCCAGTACTTC
CDR3aa: CASTTGAQETQYF

d_gene: NA
j_gene: TRBJ2-3
v_gene: TRBV24-1
abundance: NA
CDR3nt: TGTGCCACCAGTGGTCAGATCCCAGATACGCAGTATTTT
CDR3aa: CATSGQIPDTQYF

d_gene: NA
j_gene: TRBJ1-2
v_gene: TRBV5-4
abundance: NA
CDR3nt: TGTGCCAGCAGTTCCGGGTTGGGTTTGGGCTATGGCTACACCTTC
CDR3aa: CASSSGLGLGYGYTF

d_gene: NA
j_gene: TRBJ2-7
v_gene: TRBV15
abundance: NA
CDR3nt: TGTGCCACCAGCAGAGATCCGTGGGAGCTCTCCTACGAGCAGTACTTC
CDR3aa: CATSRDPWELSYEQYF

d_gene: TRBD1
j_gene: TRBJ1-5
v_gene: TRBV4-1
abundance: NA
CDR3nt: TGCGCCAGCAGCCCGGGGACAGGGGACAATCAGCCCCAGCATTTT
CDR3aa: CASSPGTGDNQPQHF

d_gene: TRBD2
j_gene: TRBJ2-1
v_gene: TRBV5-1
abundance: NA
CDR3nt: TGCGCCAGCAGCCCGAACCTAGCGGGCAGGAATGAGCAGTTCTTC
CDR3aa: CASSPNLAGRNEQFF

d_gene: NA
j_gene: TRBJ2-4
v_gene: TRBV11-2
abundance: NA
CDR3nt: TGTGCCAGCAGCTTAGGGCCTCGACTTTCCCCCCTATTC
CDR3aa: CASSLGPRLSPLF

d_gene: TRBD1
j_gene: TRBJ2-2
v_gene: TRBV15
abundance: NA
CDR3nt: TGTGCCACCAGCACAAGTGGACAGGGGGGCACCGGGGAGCTGTTTTTT
CDR3aa: CATSTSGQGGTGELFF

d_gene: NA
j_gene: TRBJ2-7
v_gene: TRBV5-1
abundance: NA
CDR3nt: TGCGCCAGCAGCTTGGGCCCACAGGCCTACGAGCAGTACTTC
CDR3aa: CASSLGPQAYEQYF

d_gene: NA
j_gene: TRBJ2-7
v_gene: TRBV19
abundance: NA
CDR3nt: TGTGCCAGTAAGTCAGGGCCCACCTACGAGCAGTACTTC
CDR3aa: CASKSGPTYEQYF

d_gene: TRBD2
j_gene: TRBJ2-3
v_gene: TRBV5-6
abundance: NA
CDR3nt: TGTGCCAGCAGCCCCAAACTAGCGGGGGGTTCAGATACGCAGTATTTT
CDR3aa: CASSPKLAGGSDTQYF

d_gene: NA
j_gene: TRBJ2-3
v_gene: TRBV2
abundance: NA
CDR3nt: TGTGCCAGCAGAGGTAGACCGGGGGGCACAGATACGCAGTATTTT
CDR3aa: CASRGRPGGTDTQYF

d_gene: NA
j_gene: TRBJ2-3
v_gene: TRBV6-5
abundance: NA
CDR3nt: TGTGCCAGCAGCCGGGAAAGGGAGGATACGCAGTATTTT
CDR3aa: CASSREREDTQYF

d_gene: NA
j_gene: TRBJ2-7
v_gene: TRBV4-1
abundance: NA
CDR3nt: TGCGCCAGCAGCCAAGATAATTTTGGGGACACCACCTACGAGCAGTACTTC
CDR3aa: CASSQDNFGDTTYEQYF

d_gene: NA
j_gene: TRBJ1-2
v_gene: TRBV2
abundance: NA
CDR3nt: TGTGCCAGCAGTGAAGAAGAGGGAGACTATGGCTACACCTTC
CDR3aa: CASSEEEGDYGYTF

d_gene: TRBD2
j_gene: TRBJ2-5
v_gene: TRBV6-5
abundance: NA
CDR3nt: TGTGCCAGCAGTTACTCCGGACTAGCGGGGAGTGAGACCCAGTACTTC
CDR3aa: CASSYSGLAGSETQYF

d_gene: NA
j_gene: TRBJ1-5
v_gene: TRBV21-1
abundance: NA
CDR3nt: TGTGCCAGCAGCAAAAGCCAACGGGACAGGGATCATAGCAATCAGCCCCAGCATTTT
CDR3aa: CASSKSQRDRDHSNQPQHF

d_gene: NA
j_gene: TRBJ1-5
v_gene: TRBV2
abundance: few
CDR3nt: TGTGCCAGCAAGAGGGACAATAATCAGCCCCAGCATTTT
CDR3aa: CASKRDNNQPQHF

d_gene: TRBD2
j_gene: TRBJ2-3
v_gene: TRBV2
abundance: once
CDR3nt: TGTGCCGGGGAGGGGAGACTGGCAGATACGCAGTATTTT
CDR3aa: CAGEGRLADTQYF

d_gene: NA
j_gene: TRBJ1-2
v_gene: TRBV6-5
abundance: once
CDR3nt: TGTGCCAGCAGTTACTCGGATTCAGCAGGCTATGGCTACACCTTC
CDR3aa: CASSYSDSAGYGYTF

d_gene: NA
j_gene: TRBJ1-4
v_gene: TRBV19
abundance: NA
CDR3nt: TGTGCCAGTACCGTCCCAGCGGGAGGAGGGGAAAAACTGTTTTTT
CDR3aa: CASTVPAGGGEKLFF

d_gene: NA
j_gene: TRBJ1-6
v_gene: TRBV18
abundance: NA
CDR3nt: TGTGCCAGCTCACCCACGAGCTCCTATAATTCACCCCTCCACTTT
CDR3aa: CASSPTSSYNSPLHF

d_gene: TRBD1
j_gene: TRBJ2-1
v_gene: TRBV18
abundance: once
CDR3nt: TGTGCCAGCTCAAAGGGGACAGGGTCTTACAATGAGCAGTTCTTC
CDR3aa: CASSKGTGSYNEQFF

d_gene: TRBD2
j_gene: TRBJ2-7
v_gene: TRBV5-4
abundance: NA
CDR3nt: TGTGCCAGCAGCTCGGCTGGGGGGACGCGGGGGATCGGCTACGAGCAGTACTTC
CDR3aa: CASSSAGGTRGIGYEQYF

d_gene: NA
j_gene: TRBJ1-5
v_gene: TRBV1
abundance: few
CDR3nt: TGCACCAGCAGCCAAGAGGCACAGGAGAATCAGCCCCAGCATTTT
CDR3aa: CTSSQEAQENQPQHF

d_gene: NA
j_gene: TRBJ1-4
v_gene: TRBV4-3
abundance: NA
CDR3nt: TGCGCCAGCAGCCAAGTTTACGGGGGGCCTAATGAAAAACTGTTTTTT
CDR3aa: CASSQVYGGPNEKLFF

d_gene: TRBD1
j_gene: TRBJ2-1
v_gene: TRBV18
abundance: NA
CDR3nt: TGTGCCAGCTCCCGTGACAGGGCCACAGGTGAGCAGTTCTTC
CDR3aa: CASSRDRATGEQFF

d_gene: TRBD1
j_gene: TRBJ2-4
v_gene: TRBV30
abundance: NA
CDR3nt: TGTGCCTGTATGACAGGGGGGGACATTCAGTACTTC
CDR3aa: CACMTGGDIQYF

d_gene: NA
j_gene: TRBJ1-5
v_gene: TRBV3-1/TRBV3-2
abundance: few
CDR3nt: TGTGCCAGCAGCCAAGGTTATAGCAATCAGCCCCAGCATTTT
CDR3aa: CASSQGYSNQPQHF